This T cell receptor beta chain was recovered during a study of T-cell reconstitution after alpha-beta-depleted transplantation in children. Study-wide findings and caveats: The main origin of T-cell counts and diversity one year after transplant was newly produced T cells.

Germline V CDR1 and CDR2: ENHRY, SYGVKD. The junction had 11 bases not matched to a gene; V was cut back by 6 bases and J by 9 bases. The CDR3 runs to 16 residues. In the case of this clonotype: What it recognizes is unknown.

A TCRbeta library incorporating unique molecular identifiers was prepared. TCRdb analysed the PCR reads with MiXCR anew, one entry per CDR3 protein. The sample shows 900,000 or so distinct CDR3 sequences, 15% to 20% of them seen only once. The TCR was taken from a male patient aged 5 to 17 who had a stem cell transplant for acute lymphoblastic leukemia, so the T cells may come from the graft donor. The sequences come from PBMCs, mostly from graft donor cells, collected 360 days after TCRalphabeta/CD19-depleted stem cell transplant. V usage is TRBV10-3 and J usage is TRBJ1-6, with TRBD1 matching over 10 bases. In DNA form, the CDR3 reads TGTGCCATCAGCCCGGGACAGGGGACGAATTTTTCACCCCTCCACTTT. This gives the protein CAISPGQGTNFSPLHF.